A selection of T cell receptor beta chains follows, all from one sample in a study of shared T cell receptors in the human thymus. Only in-frame clones appear in the TCRdb table, and some are missing; sequencing was by immunoSEQ multiplex PCR. This table has under 700,000 clones, about 84% appearing once. This same sample was also taken into another study, of human thymus T cells.

Input material: thymocytes. The receptors here all came from a boy less than two years old with a congenital heart defect. Both conserved end residues are part of each CDR3. Each record gives: V gene, J gene, CDR3 protein.

v_call: TRBV5-6; j_call: TRBJ2-1; cdr3_aa: CASSLRQGTSAYNEQFF
v_call: TRBV5-4; j_call: TRBJ1-3; cdr3_aa: CASSSRDREGDTIYF
v_call: TRBV4-3; j_call: TRBJ2-1; cdr3_aa: CASSQEGLAGVNEQFF
v_call: TRBV2; j_call: TRBJ2-7; cdr3_aa: CASSTGTGCKRVDCEQYF
v_call: TRBV7-7; j_call: TRBJ2-5; cdr3_aa: CASSFAGRKTQYF
v_call: TRBV19; j_call: TRBJ2-7; cdr3_aa: CASSIKRDRGYEQYF
v_call: TRBV7-9; j_call: TRBJ1-4; cdr3_aa: CASSLGGLEEKLFF
v_call: TRBV11-3; j_call: TRBJ2-1; cdr3_aa: CASSYRGAGNEQFF
v_call: TRBV9; j_call: TRBJ2-7; cdr3_aa: CASSPWRENYEQYF
v_call: TRBV7-2; j_call: TRBJ1-2; cdr3_aa: CASSLVGTGGYGYTF
v_call: TRBV29-1; j_call: TRBJ2-7; cdr3_aa: CSVEVGSGISYEQYF
v_call: TRBV9; j_call: TRBJ1-1; cdr3_aa: CASSGREGMHTEAFF
v_call: TRBV9; j_call: TRBJ2-4; cdr3_aa: CASSVRSSGRGGKNIQYF
v_call: TRBV27; j_call: TRBJ1-1; cdr3_aa: CASSSHRGENTEAFF
v_call: TRBV28; j_call: TRBJ2-2; cdr3_aa: CASSLSTANTGELFF
v_call: TRBV18; j_call: TRBJ2-7; cdr3_aa: CASSPRAGASHEQYF
v_call: TRBV5-4; j_call: TRBJ2-5; cdr3_aa: CASSPAGGSQETQYF
v_call: TRBV29-1; j_call: TRBJ2-7; cdr3_aa: CSVAPRRELAGDGHEQYF
v_call: TRBV6-4; j_call: TRBJ1-2; cdr3_aa: CASSRTDGYTF
v_call: TRBV28; j_call: TRBJ2-2; cdr3_aa: CASRGQGDTGELFF
v_call: TRBV7-2; j_call: TRBJ1-1; cdr3_aa: CASSPTVLNTEAFF
v_call: TRBV28; j_call: TRBJ2-1; cdr3_aa: CASTSSSYNEQFF
v_call: TRBV6-6; j_call: TRBJ1-2; cdr3_aa: CASRAGTVYGYTF
v_call: TRBV5-4; j_call: TRBJ1-2; cdr3_aa: CASSFPAQTYGYTF
v_call: TRBV11-2; j_call: TRBJ2-5; cdr3_aa: CASSLAPGLGATQYF
v_call: TRBV13; j_call: TRBJ2-5; cdr3_aa: CASSPPAADPGAQYF
v_call: TRBV14; j_call: TRBJ1-2; cdr3_aa: CASSQLDRNGYTF
v_call: TRBV15; j_call: TRBJ1-1; cdr3_aa: CATSRDYDRMNTEAFF
v_call: TRBV7-2; j_call: TRBJ2-7; cdr3_aa: CASSLRGLTGGTYEQYF
v_call: TRBV15; j_call: TRBJ2-1; cdr3_aa: CATSGGLVGRKDEQFF
v_call: TRBV6-1; j_call: TRBJ2-7; cdr3_aa: CASSEVAPPVGGAYEQYF
v_call: TRBV11-1; j_call: TRBJ2-1; cdr3_aa: CASSLDWRATSYNEQFF
v_call: TRBV10-3; j_call: TRBJ2-7; cdr3_aa: CAISLGLAGESRAEQYF
v_call: TRBV28; j_call: TRBJ2-1; cdr3_aa: CASRSTSGRYHNEQFF
v_call: TRBV28; j_call: TRBJ1-5; cdr3_aa: CANHRDRVDQPQHF
v_call: TRBV19; j_call: TRBJ1-5; cdr3_aa: CARRPTGWTRPQHF
v_call: TRBV7-3; j_call: TRBJ2-7; cdr3_aa: CASSSTPGAYEQYF
v_call: TRBV5-6; j_call: TRBJ2-7; cdr3_aa: CASSLGGQGYEQYF
v_call: TRBV5-1; j_call: TRBJ1-1; cdr3_aa: CASSLRTGKGMNTEAFF
v_call: TRBV11-2; j_call: TRBJ1-1; cdr3_aa: CASSLRDRENTEAFF
v_call: TRBV5-1; j_call: TRBJ2-3; cdr3_aa: CASSDRVTGTDTQYF
v_call: TRBV30; j_call: TRBJ2-7; cdr3_aa: CAWSVKREGGEQYF
v_call: TRBV6-1; j_call: TRBJ1-2; cdr3_aa: CASFSGTGPKRGYTF
v_call: TRBV7-8; j_call: TRBJ1-1; cdr3_aa: CASSSEGAGTEAFF
v_call: TRBV30; j_call: TRBJ2-2; cdr3_aa: CAWNLKPGQGSTGELFF
v_call: TRBV5-6; j_call: TRBJ2-7; cdr3_aa: CASSQGPGHCCEQYF
v_call: TRBV30; j_call: TRBJ2-7; cdr3_aa: CAWSTGRYEQYF
v_call: TRBV9; j_call: TRBJ2-1; cdr3_aa: CASSSDPMGLHEQFF
v_call: TRBV19; j_call: TRBJ1-1; cdr3_aa: CASDTGTAGRAGTLNTEAFF
v_call: TRBV6-4; j_call: TRBJ2-6; cdr3_aa: CASSDTQGADLSGANVLTF
v_call: TRBV14; j_call: TRBJ2-2; cdr3_aa: CASSQDGVAGGDGELFF
v_call: TRBV5-4; j_call: TRBJ2-7; cdr3_aa: CASSSGGGISYEQYF
v_call: TRBV29-1; j_call: TRBJ2-3; cdr3_aa: CSAYEREGTDTQYF
v_call: TRBV27; j_call: TRBJ2-7; cdr3_aa: CASSLFAGVTYEQYF
v_call: TRBV5-4; j_call: TRBJ1-2; cdr3_aa: CASSTRQGLKYGYTF
v_call: TRBV27; j_call: TRBJ2-1; cdr3_aa: CASSTQDRGFSYNEQFF
v_call: TRBV11-3; j_call: TRBJ2-5; cdr3_aa: CASSTRPSGGEVTQYF
v_call: TRBV10-3; j_call: TRBJ1-1; cdr3_aa: CAISGQGTEAFF
v_call: TRBV19; j_call: TRBJ2-1; cdr3_aa: CASRGREGLHEQFF